In its sample, the clone carrying this T cell receptor beta chain was seen many times. Antigen: not known. The data belong to a study of molecular identifiers for immune sequencing clone quantification. Study results and limitations: Over 97% of effector molecules, but under 1% in naive cells, were held by clones with more than 20 RNA copies.

In the sort, naive CD8 T cells were defined as CD8+CD4-CCR7+CD45RA+. TCRdb fed the PCR reads into MiXCR, producing one record per CDR3 protein. The data hold about 510,000 distinct CDR3 sequences, with about 20% observed a single time. The TCR comes from a human donor in good health. Some libraries in this study had Jurkat cell RNA spiked in. Input material: naive CD8+ T cells from blood, with Jurkat cell RNA spiked in. Subset: FACS-sorted CD8+CD4-CCR7+CD45RA+ naive T cells.

As DNA, the CDR3 is TGTGCCAGCAGAGGACCGAACTACGAGCAGTACTTC. Translating it yields CASRGPNYEQYF. This rearrangement joins TRBV5-6 to TRBJ2-7; D is undetermined. From germline, CDR1 is SGHDT and CDR2 YYEEEE. The germline V and J ends were trimmed by 5 bases and 3 bases, with 9 bases remaining between them. The CDR3 consists of 12 residues.